These 3 T cell receptor beta chains came from one sample sequenced in a study of tumor and adjacent non-tumor tissue in lung cancer. RNA was extracted from bulk tissue without any cell sorting. A modified ARM-PCR protocol with three rounds of nested PCR amplified TCRbeta. TCRdb called the multiplex PCR reads again in MiXCR, with one record for every CDR3 protein. The repertoire holds over 130,000 distinct CDR3 sequences, with around 61% as singletons. What was sequenced was lung tumor tissue. Receptors originate from a man in his fifties or sixties with small cell lung cancer.

Remarks on this clonotype: It may be a read error: a sequence one base away is much more abundant. V and J are TRBV4-2 and TRBJ2-7, with 8 positions matching TRBD2. Trimming took 4 bases from V and 0 from J; bases not matched to a gene: 11. CDR1 and CDR2 from the germline V gene are LGHNA and YNFKEQ. CDR3 length: 17 residues. CDR3 sequence (DNA): TGTGCCAGCAGCCGAGGAAGGACTAGCTGGGACTCCTACGAGCAGTACTTC. Its translation: CASSRGRTSWDSYEQYF.

This clonotype showed up many times. The V call is TRBV12-3 or TRBV12-4, the J call TRBJ1-2; 8 nucleotides align to TRBD1. V trimming: 3 bases; J trimming: 9 bases; junction bases outside the gene matches: 6. The CDR3 is 13 residues long. As DNA, the CDR3 is TGTGCCAGCAGTTTTAGGGACAGGATAAGCTACACCTTC. Protein sequence: CASSFRDRISYTF.

This clonotype has more than one count but fewer than ten. The chain uses TRBV4-1 and TRBJ1-4; unclear D gene. V gave up 5 bases and J gave up 7 bases, with 17 bases separating them. Germline V CDR1 and CDR2: MGHRA, YSYEKL. This CDR3 region has 15 residues. CDR3 in amino acids: CASSGRGGYGEKLFF. The CDR3 bases are TGCGCCAGCAGCGGACGAGGCGGGTATGGTGAAAAACTGTTTTTT.